The TCR beta chain described here comes from a study of memory CD4+ T cells and cytomegalovirus serostatus. At the level of the study: Donors were healthy Belgian adults, 9 or 10 CMV seropositive and about 24 seronegative.

The germline V gene encodes CDR1 SGHDT and CDR2 YYEEEE. CDR3 length: 13 residues. Between the trimmed V and J ends, which lost 2 bases and 2 bases, there was a span of 6 bases. Single viable CD3+CD4+CD8-CD45RO+ cells were sorted as the memory CD4+ T cells. In regard to this clone: Its antigen remains unidentified.

Findings and caveats of the study: Of under 200 reported CMV TCRbeta sequences, 67 were found in memory CD4+ repertoires. Median bootstrapped AUC for CMV status was just over 0.94 originally, less than 0.93 US-trained.

Per the original data handling: After removing out-of-frame reads, millions of distinct TCRbeta sequences remained. TCRdb's copy holds only in-frame clones and misses some; the assay was immunoSEQ multiplex PCR. V and J calls and clone size are copied from that table; D and trimming were computed from the DNA. The table lists 54,000 or so clones, around 80% of them singletons. Sequencing was performed on memory CD4+ T cells from blood. This clonotype was obtained from an adult in good health and CMV-seronegative. The chain uses TRBV5-6 and TRBJ2-3; D remains unclear. In DNA form, the CDR3 reads TGTGCCAGCAGCTTTCCTAACACAGATACGCAGTATTTT. Protein sequence: CASSFPNTDTQYF.